What follows are 13 T cell receptor beta chains derived from one specimen sequenced in a study of blood T cell repertoires in COVID-19. Method: immunoSEQ multiplex PCR; TCRdb's copy keeps in-frame clones and lacks some. The table lists 200,000 to 300,000 clones, about 82% of them singletons. The sample taken for sequencing was peripheral blood. The receptors here all came from a man aged 50 or older with COVID-19, enrolled during active disease.

The V gene is TRBV7-2, the J gene TRBJ2-5, with a tentative D call TRBD2 (6 bases). The CDR3 runs 14 residues. Looked up from germline, CDR1 is SGHTA and CDR2 is FQGNSA. The V and J ends lost 1 base and 9 bases respectively, with 15 bases between them. CDR3 coding DNA: TGTGCCAGCAGCTTAGATAGCGGTCCTCGGGCCCAGTACTTC. Its protein product is CASSLDSGPRAQYF.

This clone was seen a single time. The V and J genes are TRBV29-1 and TRBJ1-1, with D maybe TRBD1 (6 bases). Germline V gene sequence: CDR1 SQVTM, CDR2 ANQGSEA. This CDR3 has 13 amino acids. The ends were cut back, 6 bases at V and 0 bases at J, with 11 bases in the middle. The CDR3 DNA follows: TGCAGCGTAGGACAGCGCATGAACACTGAAGCTTTCTTT. Translated: CSVGQRMNTEAFF.

CDR3 sequence: CAISDDRAFNYGYTF. CDR3 DNA: TGTGCCATCAGTGACGACAGGGCGTTTAACTATGGCTACACCTTC. V and J are TRBV10-3 and TRBJ1-2; 7 positions match TRBD1. The CDR3 has 15 residues. From germline, CDR1 is ENHRY and CDR2 SYGVKD. Losses at the gene ends were 3 bases for V and 1 base for J; bases not matched to a gene: 5.

The rearrangement joins TRBV18 to TRBJ2-3; D is unclear. V shed 4 bases and J shed 0 bases, with 5 bases lying between them. This CDR3 spans 13 amino acids. The germline CDR1 and CDR2 sequences are KGHSH and LQKENI. In nucleotides, the CDR3 is TGTGCCAGCTCACGACTTAGCACAGATACGCAGTATTTT. This encodes CASSRLSTDTQYF.

V and J are TRBV7-9 and TRBJ1-1; 10 bases line up with TRBD1. The CDR3 loop spans 16 amino acids. The germline CDR1 and CDR2 sequences are SEHNR and FQNEAQ (reference sequence). The ends lost 5 bases at V and 4 bases at J; junction bases unmatched: 10. The CDR3 reads CASSKDRTGGGTEAFF. The CDR3, as DNA: TGTGCCAGCAGCAAAGATCGGACAGGGGGAGGCACTGAAGCTTTCTTT.

This clone has only a few counts. The genes are TRBV6-2 or TRBV6-3 and TRBJ2-7, with unresolved D. Germline CDR1 and CDR2: MNHEY and SVGEGT. There are 16 residues in the CDR3. Trimming pared 6 bases from V and 0 bases from J, leaving 18 bases between. The CDR3 DNA reads as TGTGCCAGCAGCCGTCCCATTTCCCGCAGCTCCTACGAGCAGTACTTC. This gives the protein CASSRPISRSSYEQYF.

The chain joins TRBV6-5 to TRBJ1-3; 7 nucleotides match TRBD1. CDR3 length: 15 amino acids. The V and J ends lost 7 bases and 4 bases, in that order; junction bases with no gene match: 10. Germline V gives CDR1 MNHEY, CDR2 SVGAGI. CDR3 in DNA: TGTGCCAGCAACGACGGGGGCAGGGGGGGAAACACCATATATTTT. Protein: CASNDGGRGGNTIYF.

The chain recombines TRBV4-2 with TRBJ2-7, with 7 bases that match TRBD1. The germline V gene encodes CDR1 LGHNA and CDR2 YNFKEQ. The CDR3 has 17 amino acids. The V segment lost 0 bases and the J segment 2 bases; nucleotides outside the gene matches: 10. The CDR3 DNA reads as TGTGCCAGCAGCCAAGAGGGCGGAGACAGGGACCCCTACGAGCAGTACTTC. This translates into CASSQEGGDRDPYEQYF.

The CDR3 DNA follows: TGTGCCAGCAGGAAAGAGGGACTAGCGTACTACGAGCAGTACTTC. Protein: CASRKEGLAYYEQYF. The chain joins TRBV2 to TRBJ2-7, with 10 bases fitting TRBD2. This CDR3 is built from 15 residues. Trimming removed 6 bases from V and 3 bases from J; junction bases left unmatched: 8. CDR1 is SNHLY, CDR2 FYNNEI, per germline. The whole variable domain, filled in from reference TRBV2 and TRBJ2-7, reads EPEVTQTPSHQVTQMGQEVILRCVPISNHLYFYWYRQILGQKVEFLVSFYNNEISEKSEIFDDQFSVERPDGSNFTLKIRSTKLEDSAMYFCASRKEGLAYYEQYFGPGTRLTVT.

This chain joins TRBV18 and TRBJ1-1, with 8 bases that match TRBD1. The CDR3 is 17 amino acids. The junction had 8 bases not matched to a gene; V was cut back by 2 bases and J by 0 bases. Looked up from germline, CDR1 is KGHSH and CDR2 is LQKENI. CDR3 nucleotides: TGTGCCAGCTCACCATCGGGGACAGGCGAAATGAACACTGAAGCTTTCTTT. The encoded protein is CASSPSGTGEMNTEAFF.

The chain links TRBV24-1 to TRBJ1-2; 11 bases fit TRBD1. The germline V gene has CDR1 KGHDR and CDR2 SFDVKD. The CDR3 is 13 amino acids. V dropped 4 bases and J dropped 8; count of bases not matched to a gene: 2. The CDR3 sequence: CATSEDRGQGYTF. The CDR3 DNA follows: TGTGCCACCAGTGAGGACAGGGGGCAAGGCTACACCTTC.

V gene TRBV6-4 combines with J gene TRBJ1-2, with a weak D call TRBD1 (6 bases). Germline V gene sequence: CDR1 MRHNA, CDR2 SNTAGT. CDR3 length: 15 residues. With 4 bases removed from V and 2 bases from J, the gap between germline ends came to 14 bases. The CDR3 DNA follows: TGTGCCAGCAGTGCAAAACGGGGGGCGAACTATGGCTACACCTTC. It specifies CASSAKRGANYGYTF.

The chain combines TRBV11-3 with TRBJ2-1; 9 bases are a match to TRBD1. V lost 6 bases to trimming and J lost 7 bases; unmatched junction nucleotides: 13. Germline CDR1 reads SGHNT; CDR2 reads YENEEA. CDR3 length equals 16 residues. The CDR3 DNA reads as TGTGCCAGCAGATACCGGGACAGGGAGATTGGGAATGAGCAGTTCTTC. This sequence encodes CASRYRDREIGNEQFF.